The rows below give T cell receptor beta chains drawn from one sample of a study of blood T cell repertoires in COVID-19. The method was immunoSEQ multiplex PCR; TCRdb's version includes in-frame clones alone and lacks a portion of them. This table has 390,000 or so clones, 80% to 90% appearing once. Sequencing input: peripheral blood. These receptors were collected from a woman aged 25 to 39 with COVID-19, enrolled during active disease. The CDR3 runs from the conserved cysteine through the conserved F or W. Fields, in order: J gene, D gene, clone size, CDR3 length, V gene, CDR3 protein, CDR3 DNA. The D gene is left open where the match is weak. Rows may omit the clone size; those that give it use once, few, many or a size class.

J: TRBJ2-5
D: .
size: .
length: 14
V: TRBV27
CDR3: CASNSGGAQETQYF
DNA: TGTGCCAGCAACTCCGGCGGGGCCCAAGAGACCCAGTACTTC

J: TRBJ2-5
D: TRBD1
size: .
length: 14
V: TRBV11-2
CDR3: CASSPTGGQETQYF
DNA: TGTGCCAGCAGTCCCACAGGGGGCCAAGAGACCCAGTACTTC

J: TRBJ1-2
D: TRBD1
size: .
length: 13
V: TRBV6-2/TRBV6-3
CDR3: CASSYDRVYGYTF
DNA: TGTGCCAGCAGTTACGACAGGGTCTATGGCTACACCTTC

J: TRBJ2-5
D: TRBD1
size: .
length: 15
V: TRBV6-5
CDR3: CASRPGQGTEETQYF
DNA: TGTGCCAGCAGACCGGGACAGGGGACCGAAGAGACCCAGTACTTC

J: TRBJ2-2
D: .
size: .
length: 17
V: TRBV3-1/TRBV3-2
CDR3: CASSRLRGTLYTGELFF
DNA: TGTGCCAGCAGCCGCCTCAGGGGGACTCTTTACACCGGGGAGCTGTTTTTT

J: TRBJ1-5
D: TRBD1
size: .
length: 13
V: TRBV5-1
CDR3: CASSWDRFYPQHF
DNA: TGCGCCAGCAGCTGGGACAGGTTCTATCCCCAGCATTTT

J: TRBJ2-7
D: TRBD1
size: few
length: 17
V: TRBV4-1
CDR3: CASSQERTGRSSYEQYF
DNA: TGCGCCAGCAGCCAAGAAAGGACAGGGAGGAGCTCCTACGAGCAGTACTTC

J: TRBJ2-7
D: .
size: few
length: 15
V: TRBV18
CDR3: CASSPLGTSGYEQYF
DNA: TGTGCCAGCTCACCACTGGGGACCAGCGGGTACGAGCAGTACTTC

J: TRBJ2-7
D: .
size: .
length: 11
V: TRBV28
CDR3: CASSYQYEQYF
DNA: TGTGCCAGCAGTTATCAGTACGAGCAGTACTTC

J: TRBJ2-7
D: TRBD1
size: .
length: 13
V: TRBV2
CDR3: CASSVAGGTEQYF
DNA: TGTGCCAGCAGTGTAGCAGGGGGAACCGAGCAGTACTTC

J: TRBJ2-7
D: .
size: .
length: 16
V: TRBV4-1
CDR3: CASSQEGVGISYEQYF
DNA: TGCGCCAGCAGCCAAGAAGGGGTGGGAATCTCCTACGAGCAGTACTTC

J: TRBJ2-7
D: TRBD2
size: .
length: 13
V: TRBV29-1
CDR3: CSVRLADAYEQYF
DNA: TGCAGCGTCAGACTAGCGGATGCCTACGAGCAGTACTTC

J: TRBJ2-1
D: .
size: .
length: 12
V: TRBV4-3
CDR3: CASSHVTGEQFF
DNA: TGCGCCAGCAGCCATGTTACAGGAGAGCAGTTCTTC

J: TRBJ2-5
D: .
size: .
length: 13
V: TRBV24-1
CDR3: CATNDGGQETQYF
DNA: TGTGCCACCAACGACGGAGGTCAAGAGACCCAGTACTTC

J: TRBJ2-3
D: TRBD2
size: .
length: 22
V: TRBV5-1
CDR3: CASSLRFPQTSGRTTSTDTQYF
DNA: TGCGCCAGCAGCTTGAGGTTCCCCCAAACTAGCGGGAGGACCACTAGCACAGATACGCAGTATTTT

J: TRBJ2-7
D: TRBD2
size: .
length: 15
V: TRBV9
CDR3: CASSVGAGAIHEQYF
DNA: TGTGCCAGCAGCGTAGGAGCGGGAGCCATCCACGAGCAGTACTTC

J: TRBJ2-2
D: .
size: .
length: 14
V: TRBV15
CDR3: CATSTSVGTGELFF
DNA: TGTGCCACCAGCACTAGCGTGGGGACCGGGGAGCTGTTTTTT

J: TRBJ2-1
D: TRBD2
size: .
length: 15
V: TRBV7-2
CDR3: CASSGGLAAYNEQFF
DNA: TGTGCCAGCAGCGGGGGACTAGCGGCCTACAATGAGCAGTTCTTC

J: TRBJ2-5
D: .
size: .
length: 14
V: TRBV7-9
CDR3: CASSRPTSGETQYF
DNA: TGTGCCAGCAGCCGCCCGACTAGTGGGGAGACCCAGTACTTC

J: TRBJ2-4
D: .
size: .
length: 14
V: TRBV18
CDR3: CASSLSRGENIQYF
DNA: TGTGCCAGCTCACTGTCGCGGGGAGAAAACATTCAGTACTTC

J: TRBJ2-5
D: TRBD2
size: .
length: 17
V: TRBV5-1
CDR3: CASSSLTSGSGGETQYF
DNA: TGCGCCAGCAGCTCTCTAACTAGCGGGAGTGGGGGAGAGACCCAGTACTTC

J: TRBJ2-3
D: TRBD2
size: .
length: 14
V: TRBV6-1
CDR3: CASSEGGITDTQYF
DNA: TGTGCCAGCAGTGAGGGGGGGATTACAGATACGCAGTATTTT

J: TRBJ1-6
D: TRBD1
size: .
length: 16
V: TRBV6-5
CDR3: CASSYVQGAGNSPLHF
DNA: TGTGCCAGCAGTTACGTACAGGGGGCCGGGAATTCACCCCTCCACTTT

J: TRBJ2-3
D: TRBD2
size: once
length: 17
V: TRBV18
CDR3: CASSPTRLAGSTDTQYF
DNA: TGTGCCAGCTCACCAACCCGACTAGCGGGGTCCACAGATACGCAGTATTTT

J: TRBJ1-4
D: TRBD1
size: .
length: 16
V: TRBV9
CDR3: CASSVTGDRAPGKLFF
DNA: TGTGCCAGCAGCGTAACTGGGGACAGGGCCCCTGGAAAACTGTTTTTT

J: TRBJ2-7
D: TRBD1
size: .
length: 15
V: TRBV13
CDR3: CASSTRQGGLGEQYF
DNA: TGTGCCAGCAGCACAAGACAGGGTGGGTTGGGAGAGCAGTACTTC

J: TRBJ1-2
D: .
size: .
length: 14
V: TRBV13
CDR3: CASSLGQTNYGYTF
DNA: TGTGCCAGCAGCTTAGGACAGACTAACTATGGCTACACCTTC

J: TRBJ2-2
D: .
size: .
length: 17
V: TRBV5-1
CDR3: CASSLNVASRNTGELFF
DNA: TGCGCCAGCAGCTTGAATGTCGCTAGCAGGAACACCGGGGAGCTGTTTTTT

J: TRBJ1-1
D: .
size: .
length: 15
V: TRBV7-2
CDR3: CASSLVKGMGTEAFF
DNA: TGTGCCAGCAGCTTAGTAAAGGGGATGGGCACTGAAGCTTTCTTT